This T cell receptor (beta chain) derives from a study of neurological immune-mediated disorders. Overall study results and limits: Falling below healthy controls, multiple sclerosis showed the least TCR clonal expansion, while HTLV-1-associated myelopathy showed the most.

Sorted libraries came from 1 million CD4+ or CD8+ T cells. The germline gives CDR1 SGDLS, CDR2 YYNGEE. Trimming removed 4 bases from V and 0 bases from J, with 14 bases in between. The CDR3 extends over 16 amino acids. Each TCR transcript was tagged with a 10-nucleotide random UMI during 5'RACE. One entry per CDR3 protein, called by TCRdb with MiXCR from the 5' RACE reads. The table has under 45,000 distinct CDR3 sequences, 14% seen once. The sample holds many counts of this clonotype. The antigen is not known. The clonotype comes from a woman aged 55-75 years with HTLV-1-associated myelopathy (HAM/TSP). The J gene is TRBJ1-3, the V gene TRBV9; D is unclear. Sequencing was done on a sample of CD4+ T cells from blood. CDR3 coding DNA: TGTGCCAGCAGCCGGGAGGGCCACTCCTCTGGAAACACCATATATTTT. It encodes CASSREGHSSGNTIYF.